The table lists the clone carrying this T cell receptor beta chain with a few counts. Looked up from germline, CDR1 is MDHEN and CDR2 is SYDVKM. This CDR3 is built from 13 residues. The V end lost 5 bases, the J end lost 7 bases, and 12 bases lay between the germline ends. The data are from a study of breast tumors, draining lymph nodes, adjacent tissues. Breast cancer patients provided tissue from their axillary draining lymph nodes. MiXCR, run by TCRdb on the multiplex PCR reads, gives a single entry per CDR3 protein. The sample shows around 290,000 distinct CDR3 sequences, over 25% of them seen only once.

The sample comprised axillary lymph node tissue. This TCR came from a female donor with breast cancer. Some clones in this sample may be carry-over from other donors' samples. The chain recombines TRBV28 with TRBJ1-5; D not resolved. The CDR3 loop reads CASSIGQTQPQHF. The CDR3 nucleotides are TGTGCCAGCAGTATCGGTCAGACACAGCCCCAGCATTTT. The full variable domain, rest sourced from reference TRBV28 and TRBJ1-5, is DVKVTQSSRYLVKRTGEKVFLECVQDMDHENMFWYRQDPGLGLRLIYFSYDVKMKEKGDIPEGYSVSREKKERFSLILESASTNQTSMYLCASSIGQTQPQHFGDGTRLSIL.